This is a list of T cell receptor beta chains from one sample in a study of cytomegalovirus exposure and HLA in healthy donors. Profiling relied on immunoSEQ multiplex PCR, and the TCRdb table lists in-frame clones only, not all of them. This sample has around 39,000 clones, with 60% to 85% found just once. Specimen: PBMCs. The receptors come from a man under 40 in good health and CMV-seronegative. Each CDR3 is given with its conserved first and last residue. D genes are given only for firm matches. Some rows have no size entry. The others give once, few or many, or a class for an expanded clone.

V gene	CDR3 length	J gene	clone size	D gene	CDR3 protein	CDR3 DNA
TRBV6-5	13	TRBJ1-6	.	.	CASSYEGGSPLHF	TGTGCCAGCAGTTACGAGGGAGGTTCACCCCTCCACTTT
TRBV7-2	12	TRBJ2-7	.	.	CASSPVLYEQYF	TGTGCCAGCAGCCCGGTTCTCTACGAGCAGTACTTC
TRBV19	15	TRBJ1-2	.	TRBD1	CASSPRDRGDYGYTF	TGTGCCAGTAGTCCCCGGGACAGGGGTGACTATGGCTACACCTTC
TRBV4-3	14	TRBJ1-2	.	TRBD1	CASSHRDRALGYTF	TGCGCCAGCAGCCACCGGGACAGAGCACTTGGCTACACCTTC
TRBV7-8	17	TRBJ2-7	.	TRBD2	CASSLVYLAGGGGEQYF	TGTGCCAGCAGCTTAGTATACCTAGCGGGAGGAGGGGGCGAGCAGTACTTC
TRBV5-4	15	TRBJ2-5	once	TRBD1	CASSSRGTDQETQYF	TGTGCCAGCAGCTCCCGAGGGACAGATCAAGAGACCCAGTACTTC
TRBV5-1	15	TRBJ2-3	.	TRBD2	CASSFSSGSTDTQYF	TGCGCCAGCAGCTTTTCTAGCGGGAGTACAGATACGCAGTATTTT
TRBV28	18	TRBJ2-6	once	.	CASRPSRQGVSGANVLTF	TGTGCCAGCAGACCCTCACGGCAGGGCGTTTCTGGGGCCAACGTCCTGACTTTC
TRBV28	15	TRBJ1-5	.	TRBD1	CASSRADRDDQPQHF	TGTGCCAGCAGTCGTGCGGACAGGGACGATCAGCCCCAGCATTTT
TRBV25-1	14	TRBJ1-5	.	.	CASKAQGTNQPQHF	TGTGCCAGCAAGGCCCAGGGGACAAATCAGCCCCAGCATTTT
TRBV10-3	14	TRBJ2-7	.	TRBD2	CAISEGGSSYEQYF	TGTGCCATCAGTGAGGGCGGGAGCTCCTACGAGCAGTACTTC
TRBV20-1	11	TRBJ2-7	.	.	CSAHRGYEQYF	TGCAGTGCTCATAGGGGGTACGAGCAGTACTTC
TRBV6-5	15	TRBJ2-1	.	TRBD2	CASSYSASGSYEQFF	TGTGCCAGCAGTTACTCCGCTAGCGGGAGCTATGAGCAGTTCTTC
TRBV27	14	TRBJ2-1	.	TRBD1	CASQDRGIGNEQFF	TGTGCCAGCCAAGACAGGGGGATAGGCAATGAGCAGTTCTTC
TRBV21-1	13	TRBJ2-5	few	.	CASSWAGWETQYF	TGTGCCAGCAGCTGGGCAGGGTGGGAGACCCAGTACTTC
TRBV7-3	19	TRBJ2-5	few	TRBD2	CASSSPNLGTSGSQETQYF	TGTGCCAGCAGTTCCCCGAATTTGGGGACTAGCGGATCCCAAGAGACCCAGTACTTC
TRBV4-2	14	TRBJ2-7	.	.	CASTPGTGTYEQYF	TGTGCCAGCACCCCCGGGACTGGAACCTACGAGCAGTACTTC
TRBV5-1	13	TRBJ2-7	.	.	CASSGTVSYEQYF	TGCGCCAGCTCCGGGACTGTGAGTTACGAGCAGTACTTC
TRBV15	15	TRBJ2-5	once	TRBD1	CATSRDVSGGETQYF	TGTGCCACCAGCAGAGATGTGTCAGGGGGAGAGACCCAGTACTTC
TRBV5-4	14	TRBJ2-5	.	.	CASTLSGIQETQYF	TGTGCCAGCACCCTCTCGGGGATTCAAGAGACCCAGTACTTC
TRBV9	17	TRBJ2-3	.	TRBD2	CASSVAVTSGITDTQYF	TGTGCCAGCAGCGTAGCTGTTACTAGCGGGATAACAGATACGCAGTATTTT
TRBV4-1	19	TRBJ2-5	.	TRBD2	CASSQDRDTSGSFIKTQYF	TGCGCCAGCAGCCAAGACAGGGACACTAGCGGGAGTTTTATAAAGACCCAGTACTTC
TRBV9	15	TRBJ2-1	.	.	CASSVRYAGNNEQFF	TGTGCCAGCAGCGTCCGTTATGCGGGAAACAATGAGCAGTTCTTC
TRBV7-8	15	TRBJ2-3	.	TRBD1	CASSLGQISTDTQYF	TGTGCCAGCAGCCTGGGACAGATTAGCACAGATACGCAGTATTTT
TRBV10-3	16	TRBJ2-1	.	TRBD1	CAIAPGQGADYNEQFF	TGTGCCATTGCACCGGGACAGGGGGCTGACTACAATGAGCAGTTCTTC
TRBV5-4	15	TRBJ1-1	.	.	CASNELGRLNTEAFF	TGTGCCAGCAACGAGTTGGGGCGGTTGAACACTGAAGCTTTCTTT
TRBV6-1	13	TRBJ1-1	few	.	CASALETPKSAFF	TGTGCCAGCGCGCTGGAGACTCCCAAGTCAGCTTTCTTT
TRBV4-3	16	TRBJ2-5	.	TRBD2	CASSQRPGLETETQYF	TGCGCCAGCAGCCAGCGACCGGGACTAGAGACGGAGACCCAGTACTTC
TRBV6-5	15	TRBJ1-4	once	.	CASRAGQSTNEKLFF	TGTGCCAGCAGAGCGGGGCAGTCAACTAATGAAAAACTGTTTTTT
TRBV29-1	15	TRBJ2-3	.	.	CSVHPMDSYGDTQYF	TGCAGCGTACACCCGATGGACAGTTACGGAGATACGCAGTATTTT
TRBV4-3	22	TRBJ2-5	.	.	CASSQDTKDRGRLAVHQETQYF	TGCGCCAGCAGCCAAGACACGAAAGACAGGGGGCGACTAGCGGTGCACCAAGAGACCCAGTACTTC
TRBV10-3	15	TRBJ2-1	.	.	CATTLTGEGPVEQFF	TGTGCCACCACCCTTACGGGAGAGGGCCCGGTTGAGCAGTTCTTC
TRBV5-4	15	TRBJ2-3	once	TRBD1	CASSQGQLRADTQYF	TGTGCCAGCAGCCAGGGACAGTTGAGGGCAGATACGCAGTATTTT
TRBV2	12	TRBJ2-7	few	.	CASSGQAYEQYF	TGTGCCAGCAGTGGACAGGCCTACGAGCAGTACTTC
TRBV9	15	TRBJ1-5	.	.	CASSVGGMGNQPQHF	TGTGCCAGCAGCGTAGGAGGGATGGGCAATCAGCCCCAGCATTTT
TRBV7-2	13	TRBJ2-1	.	.	CASSLSRYNEQFF	TGTGCCAGCAGCTTATCCCGGTACAATGAGCAGTTCTTC
TRBV7-2	17	TRBJ2-3	.	TRBD2	CASSLAGSSGGTDTQYF	TGTGCCAGCAGCTTAGCTGGGTCTAGCGGCGGCACAGATACGCAGTATTTT
TRBV18	16	TRBJ2-7	.	TRBD2	CASSPPSSGSMYEQYF	TGTGCCAGCTCACCACCGTCTAGCGGGAGTATGTACGAGCAGTACTTC
TRBV19	16	TRBJ2-7	.	TRBD2	CASSDPGGERSYEQYF	TGTGCCAGTAGTGACCCGGGGGGGGAACGGTCCTACGAGCAGTACTTC
TRBV5-4	14	TRBJ2-5	.	TRBD1	CASSLGQGQETQYF	TGTGCCAGCAGCTTGGGACAGGGACAAGAGACCCAGTACTTC
TRBV15	15	TRBJ2-6	.	.	CATSRSNSGANVLTF	TGTGCCACCAGCAGATCCAACTCTGGGGCCAACGTCCTGACTTTC
TRBV18	13	TRBJ2-7	.	.	CASSPSQTYEQYF	TGTGCCAGCTCACCATCTCAGACCTACGAGCAGTACTTC
TRBV27	12	TRBJ2-7	.	.	CASSLPGIEQYF	TGTGCCAGCAGTTTACCCGGGATCGAGCAGTACTTC
TRBV6-6	13	TRBJ1-5	.	.	CASRGDSNQPQHF	TGTGCCAGCAGAGGGGATAGCAATCAGCCCCAGCATTTT
TRBV7-9	14	TRBJ1-5	.	.	CASSFSGINQPQHF	TGTGCCAGCAGCTTTTCGGGGATTAATCAGCCCCAGCATTTT
TRBV5-1	14	TRBJ2-7	.	.	CASSLGLGPYEQYF	TGCGCCAGCAGCTTGGGATTGGGGCCCTACGAGCAGTACTTC
TRBV10-3	14	TRBJ2-7	.	.	CAISESAGGYEQYF	TGTGCCATCAGTGAGTCGGCGGGTGGGTACGAGCAGTACTTC
TRBV7-2	17	TRBJ1-6	.	TRBD1	CASSFSQGAVVNSPLHF	TGTGCCAGCAGCTTTTCGCAGGGGGCAGTTGTGAATTCACCCCTCCACTTT
TRBV18	15	TRBJ2-7	few	TRBD1	CASSATGGSTYEQYF	TGTGCCAGCTCAGCGACAGGGGGGTCGACCTACGAGCAGTACTTC
TRBV2	15	TRBJ2-2	.	.	CARAVGQTNTGELFF	TGTGCCAGAGCAGTTGGACAAACGAACACCGGGGAGCTGTTTTTT
TRBV6-5	14	TRBJ1-5	.	TRBD1	CASRLQGYNQPQHF	TGTGCCAGCAGACTACAGGGGTACAATCAGCCCCAGCATTTT
TRBV27	14	TRBJ2-5	.	.	CASSFGLPPAEQYF	TGTGCCAGCAGTTTCGGCCTTCCTCCCGCGGAGCAGTACTTC
TRBV2	14	TRBJ2-7	.	TRBD2	CASSPERGAYEQYF	TGTGCCAGCAGCCCCGAGCGGGGGGCCTACGAGCAGTACTTC